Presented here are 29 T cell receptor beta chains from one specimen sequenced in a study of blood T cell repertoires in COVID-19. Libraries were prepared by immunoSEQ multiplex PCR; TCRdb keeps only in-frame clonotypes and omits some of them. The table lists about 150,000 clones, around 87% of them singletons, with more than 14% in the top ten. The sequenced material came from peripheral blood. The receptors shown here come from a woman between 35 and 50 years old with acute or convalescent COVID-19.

The CDR3 is CSVETSGSLLYNEQFF. CDR3 coding DNA: TGCAGCGTTGAGACTAGCGGGAGTCTTTTATACAATGAGCAGTTCTTC. The V and J genes are TRBV29-1 and TRBJ2-1; 12 bases match TRBD2. Germline CDR1 SQVTM, CDR2 ANQGSEA. V was pared by 3 bases and J by 4 bases, with 7 bases of the junction left unmatched. The CDR3 contains 16 residues.

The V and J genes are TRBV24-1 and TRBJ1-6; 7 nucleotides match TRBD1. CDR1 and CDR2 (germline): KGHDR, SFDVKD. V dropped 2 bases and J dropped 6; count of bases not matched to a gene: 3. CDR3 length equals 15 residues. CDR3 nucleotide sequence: TGTGCCACCAGTGATTCGGGACAGCGTAATTCACCCCTCCACTTT. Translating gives CATSDSGQRNSPLHF.

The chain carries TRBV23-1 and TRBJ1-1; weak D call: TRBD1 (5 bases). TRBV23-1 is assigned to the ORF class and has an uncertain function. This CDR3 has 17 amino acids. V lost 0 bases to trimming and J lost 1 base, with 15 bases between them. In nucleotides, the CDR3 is TGCGCCAGCAGTCAATCGAGGCGTCCAGGGCCGAACACTGAAGCTTTCTTT. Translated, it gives CASSQSRRPGPNTEAFF.

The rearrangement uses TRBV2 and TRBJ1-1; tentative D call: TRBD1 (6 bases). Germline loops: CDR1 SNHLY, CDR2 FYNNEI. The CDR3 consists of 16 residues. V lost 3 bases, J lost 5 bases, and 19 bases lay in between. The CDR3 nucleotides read TGTGCCAGCAGTGAGGGGGAGACAGGTGAAGGGACTGAAGCTTTCTTT. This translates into CASSEGETGEGTEAFF.

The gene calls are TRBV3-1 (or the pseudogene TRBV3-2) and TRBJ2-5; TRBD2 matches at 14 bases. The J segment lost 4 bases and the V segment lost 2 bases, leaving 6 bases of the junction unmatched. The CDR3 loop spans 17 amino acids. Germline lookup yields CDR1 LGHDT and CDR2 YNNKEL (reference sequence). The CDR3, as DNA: TGTGCCAGCAGCCAATTGGGACTAGCGGGAGCGTCAGAGACCCAGTACTTC. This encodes CASSQLGLAGASETQYF.

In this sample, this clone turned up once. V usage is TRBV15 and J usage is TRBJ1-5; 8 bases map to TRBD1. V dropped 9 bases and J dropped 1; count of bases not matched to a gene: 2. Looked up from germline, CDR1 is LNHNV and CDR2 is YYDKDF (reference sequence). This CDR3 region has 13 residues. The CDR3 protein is CATNRGSNQPQHF. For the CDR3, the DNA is TGTGCCACGAACAGGGGGAGCAATCAGCCCCAGCATTTT.

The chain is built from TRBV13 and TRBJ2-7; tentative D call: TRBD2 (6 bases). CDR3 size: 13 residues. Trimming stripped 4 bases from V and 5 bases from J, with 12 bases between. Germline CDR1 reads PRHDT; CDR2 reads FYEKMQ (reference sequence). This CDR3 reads CASSYLAIDEQYF. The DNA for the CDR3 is TGTGCCAGCAGCTACCTAGCGATCGACGAGCAGTACTTC.

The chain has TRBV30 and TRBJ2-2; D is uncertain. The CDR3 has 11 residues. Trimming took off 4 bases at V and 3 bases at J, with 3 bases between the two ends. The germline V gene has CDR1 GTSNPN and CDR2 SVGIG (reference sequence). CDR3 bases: TGTGCCTGGATATACACCGGGGAGCTGTTTTTT. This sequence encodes CAWIYTGELFF.

The CDR3 here is CASSWGAGGPHEQYF. The CDR3 bases are TGTGCCAGCTCCTGGGGAGCGGGAGGGCCTCACGAGCAGTACTTC. The chain has TRBV2 and TRBJ2-7, with TRBD2 identical over 10 bases. The ends lost 8 bases at V and 5 bases at J; junction bases unmatched: 12. The CDR3 contains 15 residues. Germline V gene lookup returns CDR1 SNHLY and CDR2 FYNNEI. Using reference TRBV2 and TRBJ2-7 for the parts outside the CDR3, the full variable domain is EPEVTQTPSHQVTQMGQEVILRCVPISNHLYFYWYRQILGQKVEFLVSFYNNEISEKSEIFDDQFSVERPDGSNFTLKIRSTKLEDSAMYFCASSWGAGGPHEQYFGPGTRLTVT.

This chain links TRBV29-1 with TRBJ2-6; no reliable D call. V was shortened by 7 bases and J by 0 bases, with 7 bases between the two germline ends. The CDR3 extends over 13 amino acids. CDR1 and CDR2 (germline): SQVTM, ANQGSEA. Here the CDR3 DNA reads TGCAGCGGTCGACTCTCTGGGGCCAACGTCCTGACTTTC. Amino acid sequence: CSGRLSGANVLTF.

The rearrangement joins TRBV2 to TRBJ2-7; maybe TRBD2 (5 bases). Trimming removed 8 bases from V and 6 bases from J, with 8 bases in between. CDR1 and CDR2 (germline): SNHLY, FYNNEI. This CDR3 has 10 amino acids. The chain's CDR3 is CASGRGEQYF. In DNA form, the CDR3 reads TGTGCCAGCGGGAGAGGCGAGCAGTACTTC.

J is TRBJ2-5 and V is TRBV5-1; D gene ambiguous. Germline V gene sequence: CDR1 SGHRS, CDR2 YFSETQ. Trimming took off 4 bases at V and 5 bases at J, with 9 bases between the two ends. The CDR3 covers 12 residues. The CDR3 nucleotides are TGCGCCAGCAGCCCGGGTTATGAGACCCAGTACTTC. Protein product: CASSPGYETQYF.

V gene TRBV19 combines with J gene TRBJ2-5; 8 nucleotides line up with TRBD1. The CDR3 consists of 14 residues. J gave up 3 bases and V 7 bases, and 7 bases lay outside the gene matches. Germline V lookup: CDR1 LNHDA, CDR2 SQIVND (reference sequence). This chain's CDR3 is CASTSGGGKETQYF. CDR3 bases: TGTGCCAGTACCTCAGGGGGCGGAAAAGAGACCCAGTACTTC.

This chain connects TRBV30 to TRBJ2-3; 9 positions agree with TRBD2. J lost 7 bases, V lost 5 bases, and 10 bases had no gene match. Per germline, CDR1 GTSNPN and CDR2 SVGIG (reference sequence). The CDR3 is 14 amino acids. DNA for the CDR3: TGTGCCTGGTTGGGTAGCGGGAGAAGGCATACGCAGTATTTT. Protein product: CAWLGSGRRHTQYF.

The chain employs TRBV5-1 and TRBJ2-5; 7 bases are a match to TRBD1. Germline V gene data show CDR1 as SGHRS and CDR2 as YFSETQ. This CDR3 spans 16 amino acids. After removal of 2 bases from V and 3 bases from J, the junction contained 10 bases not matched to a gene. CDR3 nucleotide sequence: TGCGCCAGCAGCTTACAACGGGACAGCGTAGAAGAGACCCAGTACTTC. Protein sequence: CASSLQRDSVEETQYF.

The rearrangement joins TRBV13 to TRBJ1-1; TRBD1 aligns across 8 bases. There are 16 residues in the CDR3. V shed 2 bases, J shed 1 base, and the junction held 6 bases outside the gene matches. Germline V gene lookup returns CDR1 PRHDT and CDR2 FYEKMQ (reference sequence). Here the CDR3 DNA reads TGTGCCAGCAGCTTAAGGCGGGACAGGCGGAACACTGAAGCTTTCTTT. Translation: CASSLRRDRRNTEAFF.

The CDR3 sequence: CASSPGLDYEQYF. The DNA of the CDR3 is TGTGCCAGCAGCCCAGGGTTAGACTACGAGCAGTACTTC. This rearrangement joins TRBV7-3 to TRBJ2-7; D possibly corresponds to TRBD1 (5 bases). The CDR3 contains 13 residues. Trimming took off 5 bases at V and 3 bases at J, with 11 bases between the two ends. The germline V gene encodes CDR1 SGHTA and CDR2 FQGTGA.

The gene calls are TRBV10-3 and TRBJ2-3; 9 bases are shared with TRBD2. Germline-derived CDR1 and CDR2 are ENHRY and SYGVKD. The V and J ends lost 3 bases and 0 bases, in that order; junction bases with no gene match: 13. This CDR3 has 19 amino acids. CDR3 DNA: TGTGCCATCAGTGAAACAGTCCTGACTAGCGGACGTAGCACAGATACGCAGTATTTT. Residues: CAISETVLTSGRSTDTQYF.

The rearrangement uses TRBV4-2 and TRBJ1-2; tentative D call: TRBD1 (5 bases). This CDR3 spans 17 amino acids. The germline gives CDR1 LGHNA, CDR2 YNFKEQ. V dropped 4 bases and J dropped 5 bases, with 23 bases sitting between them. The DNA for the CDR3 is TGTGCCAGCAGCCGTTCGTCAGAAAGACAGTCCTTGTATGGCTACACCTTC. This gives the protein CASSRSSERQSLYGYTF.

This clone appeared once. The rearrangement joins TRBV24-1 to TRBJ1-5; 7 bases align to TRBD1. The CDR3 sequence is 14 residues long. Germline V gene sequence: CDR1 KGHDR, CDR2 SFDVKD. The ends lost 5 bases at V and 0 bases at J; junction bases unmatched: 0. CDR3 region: CATSGTGSNQPQHF. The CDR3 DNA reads TGTGCCACCAGTGGGACAGGTAGCAATCAGCCCCAGCATTTT.

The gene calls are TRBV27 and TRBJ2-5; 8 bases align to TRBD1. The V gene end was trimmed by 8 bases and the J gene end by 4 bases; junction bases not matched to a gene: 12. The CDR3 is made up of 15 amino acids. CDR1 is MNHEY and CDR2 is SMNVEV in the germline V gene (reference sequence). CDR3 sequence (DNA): TGTGCCAGCCGGGTCCTCACTGGGACAGGAGAGACCCAGTACTTC. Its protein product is CASRVLTGTGETQYF.

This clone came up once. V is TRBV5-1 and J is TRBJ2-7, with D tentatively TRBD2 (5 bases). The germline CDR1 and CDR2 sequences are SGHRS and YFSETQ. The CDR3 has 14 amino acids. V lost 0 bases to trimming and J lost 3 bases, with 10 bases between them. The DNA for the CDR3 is TGCGCCAGCAGCTTGGCTCTAGAGGGCTACGAGCAGTACTTC. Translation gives CASSLALEGYEQYF.

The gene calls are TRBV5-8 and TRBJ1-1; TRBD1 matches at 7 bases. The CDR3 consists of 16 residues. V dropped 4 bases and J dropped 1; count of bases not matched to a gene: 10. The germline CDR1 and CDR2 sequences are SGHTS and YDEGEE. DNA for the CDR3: TGTGCCAGCAGCCCAAGACAGGGCGTTAGGAACACTGAAGCTTTCTTT. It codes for CASSPRQGVRNTEAFF.

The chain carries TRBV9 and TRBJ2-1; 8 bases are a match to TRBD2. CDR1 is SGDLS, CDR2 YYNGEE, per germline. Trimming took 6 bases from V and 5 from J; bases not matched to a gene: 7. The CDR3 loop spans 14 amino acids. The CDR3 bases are TGTGCCAGCACCCCGGGACTAGGTCACAATGAGCAGTTCTTC. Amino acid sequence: CASTPGLGHNEQFF.

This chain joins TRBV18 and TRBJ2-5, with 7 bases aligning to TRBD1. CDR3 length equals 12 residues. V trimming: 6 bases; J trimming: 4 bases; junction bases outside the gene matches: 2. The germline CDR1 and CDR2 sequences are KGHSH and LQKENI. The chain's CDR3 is CASSAGGETQYF. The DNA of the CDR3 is TGTGCCAGCTCCGCAGGGGGAGAGACCCAGTACTTC.

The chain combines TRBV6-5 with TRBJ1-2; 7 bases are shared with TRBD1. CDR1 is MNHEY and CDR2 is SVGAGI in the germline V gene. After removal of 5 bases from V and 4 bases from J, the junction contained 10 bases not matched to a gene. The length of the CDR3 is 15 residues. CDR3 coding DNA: TGTGCCAGCAGTAGACCTAAGGGGGCGATCTATGGCTACACCTTC. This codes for CASSRPKGAIYGYTF.

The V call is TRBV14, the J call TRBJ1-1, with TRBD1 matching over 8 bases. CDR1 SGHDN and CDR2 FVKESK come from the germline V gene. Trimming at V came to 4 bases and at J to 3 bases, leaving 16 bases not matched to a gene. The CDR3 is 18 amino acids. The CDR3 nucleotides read TGTGCCAGCAGCCTGCGGAGGGCAGGGGGCTCTCTGTACACTGAAGCTTTCTTT. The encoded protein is CASSLRRAGGSLYTEAFF.

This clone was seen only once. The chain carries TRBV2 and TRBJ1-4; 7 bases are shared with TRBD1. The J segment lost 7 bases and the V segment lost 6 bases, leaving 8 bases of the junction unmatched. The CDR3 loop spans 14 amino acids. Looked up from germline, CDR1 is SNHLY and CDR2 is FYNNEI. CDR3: CASSRQGRLEKLFF. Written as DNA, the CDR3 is TGTGCCAGCAGCCGACAGGGACGGCTTGAAAAACTGTTTTTT.

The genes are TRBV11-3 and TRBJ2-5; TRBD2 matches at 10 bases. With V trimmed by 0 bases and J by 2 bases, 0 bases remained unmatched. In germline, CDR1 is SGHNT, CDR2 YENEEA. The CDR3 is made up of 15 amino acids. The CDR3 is CASSLEAGGQETQYF. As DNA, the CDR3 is TGTGCCAGCAGCTTAGAAGCGGGGGGGCAAGAGACCCAGTACTTC.